Presented here are 2 T cell receptor beta chains from one specimen sequenced in a study of T cells in Graves' hyperthyroidism and ophthalmopathy. From RNA transcripts, TCR beta CDR3 regions were amplified. Initially, a first-round RT-PCR of the TCR CDR3 employed the HTBI primer set. TCRdb used MiXCR to reprocess the multiplex PCR reads, holding one entry per CDR3 protein. The sample includes approximately 690,000 distinct CDR3 sequences, approximately 15% of them seen just once. The sequenced material came from blood. Receptors were obtained from a woman aged 45-60 years with Graves' ophthalmopathy.

The chain couples TRBV11-2 to TRBJ2-7; 7 bases map to TRBD2. The junction had 9 bases not matched to a gene; V was cut back by 1 base and J by 0 bases. This CDR3 contains 17 residues. Germline values: CDR1 SGHAT, CDR2 FQNNGV. CDR3 protein: CASSLGGLADRSYEQYF. The CDR3 DNA reads TGTGCCAGCAGCTTAGGAGGGCTAGCGGACCGCTCCTACGAGCAGTACTTC. The full variable domain, rest sourced from reference TRBV11-2 and TRBJ2-7, is EAGVAQSPRYKIIEKRQSVAFWCNPISGHATLYWYQQILGQGPKLLIQFQNNGVVDDSQLPKDRFSAERLKGVDSTLKIQPAKLEDSAVYLCASSLGGLADRSYEQYFGPGTRLTVT.

The CDR3 sequence is CSVGAGQDYEKLFF. DNA for the CDR3: TGCAGCGTGGGGGCGGGACAGGATTATGAAAAACTGTTTTTT. J is TRBJ1-4 and V is TRBV29-1; 8 bases fit TRBD1. Germline V gene lookup returns CDR1 SQVTM and CDR2 ANQGSEA. V lost 6 bases to trimming and J lost 6 bases; unmatched junction nucleotides: 9. The CDR3 length is 14 residues.